The 10 T cell receptor beta chains presented below share a single source sample, sequenced in a study of neoadjuvant anti-PD-1 for oral cavity cancer. Method: immunoSEQ multiplex PCR; TCRdb's copy keeps in-frame clones and lacks some. The sample contains about 72,000 clones, around 82% of which appear only once. The sequencing used PBMCs, collected before nivolumab (anti-PD-1) treatment. Receptors originate from a person between 35 and 79 years old with oral cavity squamous cell carcinoma.

The chain couples TRBV9 to TRBJ2-3; perhaps TRBD2 as D (5 bases). From germline, CDR1 is SGDLS and CDR2 YYNGEE. Trimming pared 0 bases from V and 0 bases from J, leaving 5 bases between. This CDR3 has 14 residues. CDR3 sequence reads: CASSVAGSTDTQYF. CDR3 sequence (DNA): TGTGCCAGCAGCGTAGCGGGAAGCACAGATACGCAGTATTTT.

Here the CDR3 reads CASRRDTGELFF. CDR3 DNA sequence: TGTGCCAGCAGGCGGGACACCGGGGAGCTGTTTTTT. The V call is TRBV28, the J call TRBJ2-2; possible D gene TRBD2, 5 bases. This CDR3 region has 12 residues. V gave up 6 bases and J gave up 3 bases, with 5 bases separating them. Germline values: CDR1 MDHEN, CDR2 SYDVKM.

This chain joins TRBV5-4 and TRBJ2-6; D ambiguous. Germline V gene lookup returns CDR1 SGHNT and CDR2 YYREEE (reference sequence). The CDR3 spans 19 residues. V was clipped by 4 bases and J by 0 bases, with 20 bases between them. CDR3 DNA: TGTGCCAGCAGCCCCGATGGAAGGGCTACCTCCTCTGGGGCCAACGTCCTGACTTTC. This codes for CASSPDGRATSSGANVLTF.

This chain joins TRBV13 and TRBJ2-2; 10 nucleotides line up with TRBD1. Unmatched junction bases numbered 13, after V lost 6 bases and J lost 6 bases. CDR1 and CDR2 from the germline V gene are PRHDT and FYEKMQ (reference sequence). There are 17 residues in the CDR3. The CDR3 DNA follows: TGTGCCAGCAGATCCGTTTTTGGGACAGGGGTGGCCGGGGAGCTGTTTTTT. Amino acids: CASRSVFGTGVAGELFF.

The chain carries TRBV5-6 and TRBJ1-5, with D possibly being TRBD1 (6 bases). The V end was cut by 0 bases, the J end by 4 bases, with 20 bases between. This CDR3 contains 18 residues. The germline V gene encodes CDR1 SGHDT and CDR2 YYEEEE. CDR3 region: CASSLAFPRNRENQPQHF. The DNA for the CDR3 is TGTGCCAGCAGCTTGGCCTTTCCTAGGAACAGGGAAAATCAGCCCCAGCATTTT.

This clone was observed once. V and J are TRBV5-1 and TRBJ2-7; TRBD1 aligns across 8 bases. V was clipped by 4 bases and J by 3 bases; unmatched bases: 6. The CDR3 runs to 14 residues. Germline values: CDR1 SGHRS, CDR2 YFSETQ. The CDR3 sequence: CASSKGDRSYEQYF. CDR3 DNA: TGCGCCAGCAGCAAAGGGGACAGGAGCTACGAGCAGTACTTC.

This chain uses TRBV7-2 with TRBJ1-4; TRBD1 agrees at 9 bases. Germline CDR1 is SGHTA and CDR2 is FQGNSA. V shed 6 bases and J 3 bases; nucleotides not matched to a gene: 11. This CDR3 has 17 residues. The CDR3 nucleotides are TGTGCCAGCAGGCGTACAGGGGGCGCGTGGTCTAATGAAAAACTGTTTTTT. Protein: CASRRTGGAWSNEKLFF.

This clone was recorded once. The chain joins TRBV9 to TRBJ2-5; 10 nucleotides match TRBD1. Trimming cost V 3 bases and J 5 bases; bases outside gene matches: 10. CDR3 length equals 16 residues. Germline V lookup: CDR1 SGDLS, CDR2 YYNGEE. The CDR3: CASSGGMTGGVETQYF. In nucleotides, the CDR3 is TGTGCCAGCAGCGGAGGGATGACAGGGGGCGTGGAGACCCAGTACTTC.

The chain is built from TRBV4-1 and TRBJ2-1; maybe TRBD2 (7 bases). Germline assignment: CDR1 MGHRA and CDR2 YSYEKL. The CDR3 consists of 16 residues. V lost 1 base, J lost 5 bases, and 15 bases lay in between. In nucleotides, the CDR3 is TGCGCCAGCAGCCAAGTCGGGGGGCACTTAAACAATGAGCAGTTCTTC. Protein: CASSQVGGHLNNEQFF.

CDR3 bases: TGTGCCAGCAGCTCCGGACAGTCATTGAATGAAAAACTGTTTTTT. Translating it yields CASSSGQSLNEKLFF. The rearrangement uses TRBV5-4 and TRBJ1-4; tentative D call: TRBD1 (6 bases). Germline V CDR1 and CDR2: SGHNT, YYREEE (reference sequence). The CDR3 covers 15 residues. The germline V and J ends were trimmed by 3 bases and 5 bases, with 14 bases remaining between them.